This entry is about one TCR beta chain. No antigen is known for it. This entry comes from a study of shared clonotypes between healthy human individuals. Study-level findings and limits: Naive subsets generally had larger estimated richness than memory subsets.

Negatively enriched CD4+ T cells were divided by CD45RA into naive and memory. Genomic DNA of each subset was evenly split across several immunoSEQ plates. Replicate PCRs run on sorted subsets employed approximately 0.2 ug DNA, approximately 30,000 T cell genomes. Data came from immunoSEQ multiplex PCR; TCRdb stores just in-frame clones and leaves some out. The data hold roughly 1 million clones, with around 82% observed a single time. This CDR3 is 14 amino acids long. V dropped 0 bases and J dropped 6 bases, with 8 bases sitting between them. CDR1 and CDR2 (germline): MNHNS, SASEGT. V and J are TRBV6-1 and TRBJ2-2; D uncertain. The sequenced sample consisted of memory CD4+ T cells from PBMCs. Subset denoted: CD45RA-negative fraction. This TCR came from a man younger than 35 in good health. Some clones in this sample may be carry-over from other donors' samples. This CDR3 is CASSEADLSGELFF. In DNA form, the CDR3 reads TGTGCCAGCAGTGAAGCGGATCTTTCCGGGGAGCTGTTTTTT.